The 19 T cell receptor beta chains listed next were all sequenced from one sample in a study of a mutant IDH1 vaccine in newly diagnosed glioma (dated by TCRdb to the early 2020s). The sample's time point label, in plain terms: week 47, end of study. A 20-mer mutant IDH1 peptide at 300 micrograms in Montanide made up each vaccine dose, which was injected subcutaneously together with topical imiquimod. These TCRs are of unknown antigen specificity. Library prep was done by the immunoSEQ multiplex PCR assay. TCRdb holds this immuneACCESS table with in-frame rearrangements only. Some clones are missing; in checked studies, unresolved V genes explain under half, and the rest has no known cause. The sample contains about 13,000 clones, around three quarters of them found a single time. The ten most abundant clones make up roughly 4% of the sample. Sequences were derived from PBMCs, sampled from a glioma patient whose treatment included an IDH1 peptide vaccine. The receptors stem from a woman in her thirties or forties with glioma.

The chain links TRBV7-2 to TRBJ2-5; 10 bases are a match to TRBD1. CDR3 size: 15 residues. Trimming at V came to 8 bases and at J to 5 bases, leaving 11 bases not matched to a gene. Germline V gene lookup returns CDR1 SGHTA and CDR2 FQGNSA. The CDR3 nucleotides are TGTGCCAGCGTCGGGGGGACAGGGGATTCCGAGACCCAGTACTTC. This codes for CASVGGTGDSETQYF.

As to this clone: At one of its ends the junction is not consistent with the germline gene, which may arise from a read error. The CDR3 DNA follows: TGCGGTGCTCCCGAGGCTTTCTTT. As protein: CGAPEAFF. This chain uses TRBV20-1 with TRBJ1-1, with D hard to call. Per the germline V gene, CDR1 is DFQATT and CDR2 is SNEGSKA (reference sequence). CDR3 length equals 8 residues.

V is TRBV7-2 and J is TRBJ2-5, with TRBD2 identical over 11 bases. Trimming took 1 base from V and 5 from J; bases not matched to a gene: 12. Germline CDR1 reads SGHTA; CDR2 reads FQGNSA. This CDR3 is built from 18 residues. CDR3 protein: CASSLGASGGPRRETQYF. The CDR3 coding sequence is TGTGCCAGCAGCTTAGGGGCTAGCGGGGGGCCGCGCCGGGAGACCCAGTACTTC.

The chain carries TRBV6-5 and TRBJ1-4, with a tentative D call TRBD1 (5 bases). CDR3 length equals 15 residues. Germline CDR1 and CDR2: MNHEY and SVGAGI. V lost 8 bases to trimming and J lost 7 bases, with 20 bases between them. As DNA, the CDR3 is TGTGCCAGCCGACCTCTTGGAGGGGCCGGTGAAAAACTGTTTTTT. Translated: CASRPLGGAGEKLFF.

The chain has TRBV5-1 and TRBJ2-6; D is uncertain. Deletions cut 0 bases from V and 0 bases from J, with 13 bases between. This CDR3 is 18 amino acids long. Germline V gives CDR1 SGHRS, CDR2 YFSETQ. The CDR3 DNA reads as TGCGCCAGCAGCTTGGACAGAGGAAGGGTCTCTGGGGCCAACGTCCTGACTTTC. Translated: CASSLDRGRVSGANVLTF.

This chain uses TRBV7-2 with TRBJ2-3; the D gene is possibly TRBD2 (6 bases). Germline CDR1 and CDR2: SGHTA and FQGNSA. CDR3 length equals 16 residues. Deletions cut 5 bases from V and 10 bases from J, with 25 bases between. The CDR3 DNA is TGTGCCAGCAGCCCCCGGGCGGCAGGAGGGGCCCCATCGCAGTATTTT. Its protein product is CASSPRAAGGAPSQYF.

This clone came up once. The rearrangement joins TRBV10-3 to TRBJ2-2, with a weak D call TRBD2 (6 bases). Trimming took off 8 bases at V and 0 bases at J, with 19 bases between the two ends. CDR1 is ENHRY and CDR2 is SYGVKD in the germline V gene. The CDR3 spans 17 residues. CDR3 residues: CAIPGLRGVANTGELFF. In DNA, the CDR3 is TGTGCCATCCCGGGATTGCGGGGCGTAGCGAACACCGGGGAGCTGTTTTTT.

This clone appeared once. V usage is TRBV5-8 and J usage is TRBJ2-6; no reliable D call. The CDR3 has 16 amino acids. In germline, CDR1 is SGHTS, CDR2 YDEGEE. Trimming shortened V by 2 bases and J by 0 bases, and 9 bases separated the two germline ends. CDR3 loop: CASSLTGYSGANVLTF. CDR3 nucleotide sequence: TGTGCCAGCAGCTTAACCGGATACTCTGGGGCCAACGTCCTGACTTTC.

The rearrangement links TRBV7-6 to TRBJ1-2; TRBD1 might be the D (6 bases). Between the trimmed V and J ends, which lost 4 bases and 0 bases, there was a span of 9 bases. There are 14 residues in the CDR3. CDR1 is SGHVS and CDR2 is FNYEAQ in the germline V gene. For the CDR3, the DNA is TGTGCCAGCAGCTCCGGGGGGCCTAACTATGGCTACACCTTC. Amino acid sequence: CASSSGGPNYGYTF.

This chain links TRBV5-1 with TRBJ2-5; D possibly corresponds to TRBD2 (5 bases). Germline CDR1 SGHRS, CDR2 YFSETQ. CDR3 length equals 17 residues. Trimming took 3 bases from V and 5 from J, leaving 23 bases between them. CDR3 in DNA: TGCGCCAGCAGCTCCCTTAGGTTGGGAGAGGAAGGGGAGACCCAGTACTTC. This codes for CASSSLRLGEEGETQYF.

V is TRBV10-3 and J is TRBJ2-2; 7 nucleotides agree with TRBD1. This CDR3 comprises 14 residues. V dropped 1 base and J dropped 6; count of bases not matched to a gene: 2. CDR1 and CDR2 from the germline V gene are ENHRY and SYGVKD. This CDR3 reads CAISEFGTAGELFF. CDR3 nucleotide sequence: TGTGCCATCAGTGAGTTTGGGACAGCCGGGGAGCTGTTTTTT.

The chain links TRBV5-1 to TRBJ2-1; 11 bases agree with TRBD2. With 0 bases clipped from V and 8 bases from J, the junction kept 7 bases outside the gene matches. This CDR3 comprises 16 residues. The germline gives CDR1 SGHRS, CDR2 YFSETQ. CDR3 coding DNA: TGCGCCAGCAGCTTGGTGGCTAGCGGGAGGAGGGATGAGCAGTTCTTC. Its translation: CASSLVASGRRDEQFF.

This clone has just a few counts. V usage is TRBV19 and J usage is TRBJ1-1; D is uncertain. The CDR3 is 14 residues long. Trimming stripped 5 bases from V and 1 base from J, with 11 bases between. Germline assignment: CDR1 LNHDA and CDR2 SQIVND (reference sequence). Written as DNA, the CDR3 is TGTGCCAGTAGTGGACGGGCCTCGAACACTGAAGCTTTCTTT. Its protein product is CASSGRASNTEAFF. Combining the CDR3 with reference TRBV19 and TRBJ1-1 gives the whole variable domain DGGITQSPKYLFRKEGQNVTLSCEQNLNHDAMYWYRQDPGQGLRLIYYSQIVNDFQKGDIAEGYSVSREKKESFPLTVTSAQKNPTAFYLCASSGRASNTEAFFGQGTRLTVV.

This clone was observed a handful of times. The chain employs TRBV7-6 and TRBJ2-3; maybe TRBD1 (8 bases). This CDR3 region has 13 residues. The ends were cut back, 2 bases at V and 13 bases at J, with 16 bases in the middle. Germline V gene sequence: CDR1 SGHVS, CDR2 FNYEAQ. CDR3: CASSLFKTGGEYF. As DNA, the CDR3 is TGTGCCAGCAGCTTATTCAAAACAGGGGGGGAGTATTTT.

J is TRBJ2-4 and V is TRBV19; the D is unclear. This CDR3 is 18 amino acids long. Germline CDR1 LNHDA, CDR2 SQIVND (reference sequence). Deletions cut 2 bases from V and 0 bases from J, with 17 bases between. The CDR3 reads CASSITSYTVLAKNIQYF. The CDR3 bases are TGTGCCAGTAGTATAACGTCCTACACAGTTCTAGCCAAAAACATTCAGTACTTC.

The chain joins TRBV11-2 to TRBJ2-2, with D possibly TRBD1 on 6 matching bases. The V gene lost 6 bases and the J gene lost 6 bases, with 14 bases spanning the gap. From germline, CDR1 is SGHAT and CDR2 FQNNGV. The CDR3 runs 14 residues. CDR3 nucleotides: TGTGCCAGCAGTCTCACCACAGGGTCCGGGGAGCTGTTTTTT. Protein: CASSLTTGSGELFF.

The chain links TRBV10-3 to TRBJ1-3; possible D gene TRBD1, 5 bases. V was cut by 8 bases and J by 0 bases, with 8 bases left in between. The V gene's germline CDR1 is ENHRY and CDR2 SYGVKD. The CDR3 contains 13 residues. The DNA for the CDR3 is TGTGCCATCCCAGGGAGCTCTGGAAACACCATATATTTT. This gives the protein CAIPGSSGNTIYF.

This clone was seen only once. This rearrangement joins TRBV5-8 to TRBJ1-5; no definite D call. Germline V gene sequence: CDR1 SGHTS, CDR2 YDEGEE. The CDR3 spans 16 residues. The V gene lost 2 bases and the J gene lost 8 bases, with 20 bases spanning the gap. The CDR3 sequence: CASSLLLGPPEEPQHF. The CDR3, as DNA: TGTGCCAGCAGCTTACTTCTTGGACCCCCAGAGGAGCCCCAGCATTTT.

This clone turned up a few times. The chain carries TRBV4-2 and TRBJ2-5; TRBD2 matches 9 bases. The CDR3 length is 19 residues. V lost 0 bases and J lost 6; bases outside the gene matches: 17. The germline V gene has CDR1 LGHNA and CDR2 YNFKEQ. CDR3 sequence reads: CASSQEGPGRLAGLKTQYF. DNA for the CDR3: TGTGCCAGCAGCCAAGAAGGACCCGGGAGGCTAGCGGGGTTAAAGACCCAGTACTTC.